The 10 T cell receptor beta chains listed next were all sequenced from one sample in a study of human T cells and chemical hapten exposure. Each CDR3 protein is one row after TCRdb ran MiXCR on the 5' RACE reads. The sample lists approximately 150,000 distinct CDR3 sequences, around 4.1% occurring once. The template was total RNA from unfractionated whole blood. These receptors came from a female donor in good health.

This clonotype was seen at least ten times. The J gene is TRBJ1-6, the V gene TRBV4-2; 9 bases agree with TRBD1. This CDR3 has 14 amino acids. Germline trimming cut 4 bases from V and 8 bases from J; bases unmatched to any gene: 3. CDR1 and CDR2 from the germline V gene are LGHNA and YNFKEQ. Here the CDR3 DNA reads TGTGCCAGCAGCCGGGGACAGGGAGATTCACCCCTCCACTTT. Residues: CASSRGQGDSPLHF.

There are many counts of this clonotype. The chain combines TRBV20-1 with TRBJ1-6; D gene unclear. Trimming took off 0 bases at V and 6 bases at J, with 12 bases between the two ends. The CDR3 consists of 15 residues. Germline V CDR1 and CDR2: DFQATT, SNEGSKA (reference sequence). The CDR3 bases are TGCAGTGCTAGAGACAGCCCCGCGGGTAATTCACCCCTCCACTTT. This codes for CSARDSPAGNSPLHF.

This chain connects TRBV5-8 to TRBJ2-1; D is uncertain. Trimming stripped 4 bases from V and 15 bases from J, with 20 bases between. Germline V gene lookup returns CDR1 SGHTS and CDR2 YDEGEE. This CDR3 region has 13 residues. The CDR3: CASSPMRLRRLFF. The DNA for the CDR3 is TGTGCCAGCAGCCCCATGCGACTCCGGCGGTTGTTCTTC.

This clonotype showed up many times. The chain is built from TRBV12-3 or TRBV12-4 and TRBJ2-1; 11 nucleotides match TRBD1. This CDR3 region has 16 residues. V shed 0 bases and J 8 bases; nucleotides not matched to a gene: 6. The CDR3 sequence: CASSLARGTGGHEQFF. The CDR3 region has the DNA TGTGCCAGCAGTTTAGCGCGAGGGACAGGGGGGCATGAGCAGTTCTTC.

This clonotype was counted only a few times. This chain joins TRBV4-2 and TRBJ1-3, with a possible D match to TRBD1 (5 bases). CDR3 length equals 16 residues. Germline CDR1 reads LGHNA; CDR2 reads YNFKEQ. Between the trimmed V and J ends, which lost 7 bases and 0 bases, there was a span of 16 bases. This CDR3 reads CASTALGRSSGNTIYF. The CDR3 DNA reads as TGTGCCAGCACCGCCCTGGGACGGAGCTCTGGAAACACCATATATTTT.

This clonotype was observed many times. The rearrangement links TRBV6-6 to TRBJ2-5; 7 bases fit TRBD1. Germline CDR1 is MNHNY and CDR2 is SVGAGI (reference sequence). This CDR3 region has 15 residues. V gave up 2 bases and J gave up 0 bases; unmatched junction bases: 3. The DNA for the CDR3 is TGTGCCAGCAGTTACGCGACAGGGTACCAAGAGACCCAGTACTTC. Amino acid sequence: CASSYATGYQETQYF.

This clonotype was observed many times. The V and J genes are TRBV6-5 and TRBJ1-6; D is unclear. The CDR3 extends over 14 amino acids. CDR1 MNHEY and CDR2 SVGAGI come from the germline V gene. V was pared by 7 bases and J by 2 bases, with 9 bases between. The CDR3 DNA is TGTGCCAGCACCAACCGGGCCTATAATTCACCCCTCCACTTT. Its protein is CASTNRAYNSPLHF.

This clonotype has ten or more counts. This chain's CDR3 is CASSYSSTRSDEQYF. CDR3 DNA: TGTGCCAGCAGTTACTCTTCTACTAGATCAGACGAGCAGTACTTC. V gene TRBV6-6 combines with J gene TRBJ2-7; D perhaps matches TRBD2 (5 bases). V lost 0 bases to trimming and J lost 5 bases, with 14 bases between them. The CDR3 is 15 amino acids. CDR1 and CDR2 (germline): MNHNY, SVGAGI (reference sequence).

The table lists this clonotype with many counts. The CDR3 sequence is CASSVGSEGNTEAFF. DNA of the CDR3: TGTGCCAGCAGCGTCGGTTCGGAAGGAAACACTGAAGCTTTCTTT. The V call is TRBV7-9, the J call TRBJ1-1, with D unclear. The germline gives CDR1 SEHNR, CDR2 FQNEAQ (reference sequence). The V end lost 5 bases, the J end lost 2 bases, and 15 bases lay between the germline ends. The CDR3 is 15 amino acids.

This clonotype has just a few counts. V gene TRBV5-6 combines with J gene TRBJ1-2; D is uncertain. With 0 bases removed from V and 1 base from J, the gap between germline ends came to 16 bases. Germline assignment: CDR1 SGHDT and CDR2 YYEEEE. This CDR3 is built from 17 residues. In DNA, the CDR3 is TGTGCCAGCAGCTTGGTACGGGTCCGCCCAAGTAACTATGGCTACACCTTC. Residues: CASSLVRVRPSNYGYTF.